Listed below are T cell receptor beta chains from one sample, sequenced in a study of T cell responses to AZD1222 COVID-19 vaccine. The method was immunoSEQ multiplex PCR; TCRdb's version includes in-frame clones alone and lacks a portion of them. The sample includes around 100,000 clones, over 80% of them seen just once. The sample consisted of peripheral blood, taken on day 0 of AZD1222 vaccination. These receptor sequences come from an adult in good health. Both conserved end residues are part of each CDR3. The D gene is left open where the match is weak.

CAGSRDANTGELFF	.	TRBV19	TRBJ2-2
CASSDRGGRNQPQHF	.	TRBV13	TRBJ1-5
CASSLEASGTGPDTQYF	TRBD1	TRBV7-8	TRBJ2-3
CASSSGQGAWSGNTIYF	TRBD1	TRBV28	TRBJ1-3
CAWTVGSNQPQHF	.	TRBV30	TRBJ1-5
CASTQRRKETQYF	.	TRBV12-3/TRBV12-4	TRBJ2-5
CASSRTSGTGETQYF	TRBD2	TRBV11-1	TRBJ2-5
CASSPGGINTEAFF	TRBD1	TRBV6-6	TRBJ1-1
CASTEKDRVQDSYEQYF	TRBD1	TRBV6-4	TRBJ2-7
CASSTNGGPLHF	.	TRBV12-3/TRBV12-4	TRBJ1-6
CASSLEGGPGELFF	TRBD1	TRBV7-2	TRBJ2-2
CASSPRTGSNTEAFF	.	TRBV5-1	TRBJ1-1
CASSLASRDRGLPYEQYF	TRBD1	TRBV7-2	TRBJ2-7
CSASPPNGEETQYF	.	TRBV20-1	TRBJ2-5
CASSVKTANTEAFF	.	TRBV9	TRBJ1-1
CASRPSGTYEQYF	TRBD2	TRBV6-2/TRBV6-3	TRBJ2-7
CASSLALTLNSYEQFF	.	TRBV5-1	TRBJ2-1
CASSTPQGTSNQPQHF	.	TRBV18	TRBJ1-5
CASSDWGAGNQPQHF	.	TRBV25-1	TRBJ1-5
CATRDSQETQYF	.	TRBV24-1	TRBJ2-5
CASSVDRAEDTQYF	.	TRBV25-1	TRBJ2-3
CASSQRRGQTPSSYNSPLHF	TRBD1	TRBV3-1/TRBV3-2	TRBJ1-6
CASSQDRVTDTQYF	.	TRBV4-1	TRBJ2-3
CASQTSGGPYEQYF	TRBD2	TRBV19	TRBJ2-7
CASGQNSYEQYF	.	TRBV28	TRBJ2-7
CASRNRGNYNSPLHF	TRBD1	TRBV19	TRBJ1-6
CATSERTGFGYTF	TRBD1	TRBV24-1	TRBJ1-2
CAWNDGARETQYF	.	TRBV30	TRBJ2-5
CASSPVRQPQHF	.	TRBV12-3/TRBV12-4	TRBJ1-5
CASSSRRLAGYEQYF	TRBD2	TRBV7-8	TRBJ2-7
CASSYWGTVNTEAFF	.	TRBV6-5	TRBJ1-1
CASSQRGTNYEQYF	.	TRBV19	TRBJ2-7
CASSLGKDGELFF	.	TRBV27	TRBJ2-2
CASGGGADTQYF	.	TRBV30	TRBJ2-3
CASSRDSPYGYTF	.	TRBV25-1	TRBJ1-2
CASSITAETQYF	.	TRBV19	TRBJ2-5
CASSLPGTGTYEQYF	.	TRBV28	TRBJ2-7
CATSRDRGQETQYF	TRBD1	TRBV15	TRBJ2-5
CASGVGGYTF	.	TRBV6-4	TRBJ1-2